The clone carrying this T cell receptor beta chain has ten or more counts. The sample is drawn from a study of glioma-infiltrating T cells. Germline CDR1 and CDR2: SEHNR and FQNEAQ (reference sequence). V lost 4 bases and J lost 5; bases outside the gene matches: 2. There are 14 residues in the CDR3. The iRepertoire nested amplicon-rescue multiplex PCR amplified TCR alpha and beta CDR3s from RNA. Tissue mRNA or PBMC total RNA, roughly 90-400 ng, went into one-step reverse transcription and amplification. Each CDR3 protein gets one entry after TCRdb re-called the multiplex PCR reads with MiXCR. Seen here are about 110,000 distinct CDR3 sequences, less than 30% observed once, and the top ten hold about a third.

This sequence was found in a human donor with low-grade glioma or glioblastoma, undergoing nonglioma brain surgery, or in good health (not recorded which). Sequenced material: glioma tissue, nonneoplastic brain tissue, or PBMCs (not recorded which). The V call is TRBV7-9, the J call TRBJ2-5, with TRBD2 identical over 12 bases. Here the CDR3 reads CASSWTSGIETQYF. The CDR3 nucleotides are TGTGCCAGCAGCTGGACTAGCGGGATTGAGACCCAGTACTTC.